This TCR beta chain was profiled in a study of blood T cell repertoires in COVID-19. The overall study: Sites across the United States, Italy and Spain contributed samples from acute and convalescent COVID-19. T cells, B-cell-depleted T cells, or PBMCs supplied cDNA or gDNA.

In the study's own analysis: Amplification of reference gene primers provided the estimated nucleated cell counts. Repertoires were generated with immunoSEQ multiplex PCR, while TCRdb's copy carries only in-frame clones and drops some. V and J calls and clone size follow that table, whereas D and trimming were derived from the DNA. The sample shows 150,000 to 200,000 clones, 70% to 90% of them seen only once. V was pared by 5 bases and J by 4 bases, with 9 bases between. The germline gives CDR1 SGHNT, CDR2 YENEEA. The CDR3 is made up of 12 amino acids. The receptor was derived from a man aged 50-60 years with active or convalescent COVID-19. The chain recombines TRBV11-3 with TRBJ2-7, with no clear D. Sequenced material: peripheral blood. The CDR3 protein is CASSPSTYEQYF. In DNA form, the CDR3 reads TGTGCCAGCAGCCCGTCAACTTACGAGCAGTACTTC.